This is a list of T cell receptor beta chains from one sample in a study of blood T cells in healthy people across ages. One entry per CDR3 protein results from TCRdb running MiXCR on the 5' RACE reads. The table includes roughly 790,000 distinct CDR3 sequences, about 42% detected once. The sequenced sample consisted of blood. Source of these receptors: a woman in her sixties in good health. The CDR3 runs from the conserved cysteine through the conserved F or W. Clone size appears in some rows only: once, few, many, or a class for an expanded clone.

abundance: -
j_gene: TRBJ2-3
v_gene: TRBV10-3
len: 13
CDR3aa: CATGAGPTDTQYF

abundance: -
j_gene: TRBJ1-4
v_gene: TRBV7-9
len: 17
CDR3aa: CASIHTGRKTTNEKLFF

abundance: few
j_gene: TRBJ2-3
v_gene: TRBV12-3/TRBV12-4
len: 14
CDR3aa: CASGLQGIGDTQYF

abundance: -
j_gene: -
v_gene: TRBV20-1
len: 13
CDR3aa: CSAAVSSYNEQYF

abundance: -
j_gene: TRBJ2-1
v_gene: TRBV7-2
len: 14
CDR3aa: CASSLATGNNEQFF

abundance: -
j_gene: TRBJ1-5
v_gene: TRBV6-2/TRBV6-3
len: 13
CDR3aa: CASSYQAGQPQHF

abundance: -
j_gene: TRBJ2-7
v_gene: TRBV4-3
len: 15
CDR3aa: CASSPQDSSTYEQYF

abundance: -
j_gene: TRBJ1-5
v_gene: TRBV2
len: 15
CDR3aa: CASSEESGGNQPQHF

abundance: few
j_gene: TRBJ2-4
v_gene: TRBV11-3
len: 13
CDR3aa: CASSAGPERPPYF

abundance: -
j_gene: TRBJ2-5
v_gene: TRBV6-2/TRBV6-3
len: 16
CDR3aa: CASSYGTSGRRETQYF

abundance: few
j_gene: TRBJ1-4
v_gene: TRBV6-6
len: 14
CDR3aa: CASSSGQFNEKLFF

abundance: few
j_gene: TRBJ1-2
v_gene: TRBV15
len: 17
CDR3aa: CATRRGQGTSMNYGYTF

abundance: -
j_gene: TRBJ2-5
v_gene: TRBV7-2
len: 15
CDR3aa: CASSQRAVRRETQYF

abundance: -
j_gene: TRBJ1-2
v_gene: TRBV7-3
len: 13
CDR3aa: CASSFGQGDGYTF

abundance: -
j_gene: TRBJ2-7
v_gene: TRBV30
len: 12
CDR3aa: CAWSRDRYEQYF

abundance: -
j_gene: TRBJ2-3
v_gene: TRBV6-6
len: 14
CDR3aa: CASTGGAGLDTQYF

abundance: many
j_gene: TRBJ2-4
v_gene: TRBV12-3/TRBV12-4
len: 14
CDR3aa: CASSSRIAKNIQYF

abundance: -
j_gene: TRBJ2-5
v_gene: TRBV24-1
len: 13
CDR3aa: CATSDFLGQEQYF